These 7 T cell receptor beta chains share one sample of origin, sequenced in a study of blood T cell repertoires in COVID-19. Only in-frame clones appear in the TCRdb table, and some are missing; sequencing was by immunoSEQ multiplex PCR. This table has about 180,000 clones, over 75% appearing once. Sample: peripheral blood. These receptors came from a man aged 55-75 years with acute or convalescent COVID-19.

The CDR3 loop reads CASSSGTPNREQYF. CDR3 in DNA: TGTGCCAGCAGCTCCGGGACACCCAACCGCGAGCAGTACTTC. This chain uses TRBV11-2 with TRBJ2-7; weak D call: TRBD1 (6 bases). CDR1 is SGHAT and CDR2 is FQNNGV in the germline V gene. The V gene lost 4 bases and the J gene lost 6 bases, with 16 bases spanning the gap. The CDR3 runs to 14 residues.

The chain's CDR3 is CASSPRLAGGAGELFF. CDR3 in DNA: TGTGCCAGCAGCCCGAGACTAGCGGGAGGGGCCGGGGAGCTGTTTTTT. The chain recombines TRBV3-1 (or the pseudogene TRBV3-2) with TRBJ2-2; 14 positions match TRBD2. The germline V gene has CDR1 LGHDT and CDR2 YNNKEL (reference sequence). V was pared by 4 bases and J by 6 bases, with 4 bases of the junction left unmatched. CDR3 length: 16 residues.

The CDR3 bases are TGCGCCAGCAGCCATACAGGGGACCCCACAGATACGCAGTATTTT. This encodes CASSHTGDPTDTQYF. This chain uses TRBV4-3 with TRBJ2-3, with 7 bases identical to TRBD1. Germline V gene data show CDR1 as LGHNA and CDR2 as YSLEER. This CDR3 contains 15 residues. V dropped 3 bases and J dropped 2; count of bases not matched to a gene: 5.

The V gene is TRBV5-5, the J gene TRBJ1-6; 9 positions match TRBD1. The CDR3 totals 14 residues. V shed 0 bases, J shed 10 bases, and the junction held 2 bases outside the gene matches. Germline V lookup: CDR1 SGHKS, CDR2 YYEKEE (reference sequence). The CDR3 loop is CASSLGQGGSPLHF. CDR3 in DNA: TGTGCCAGCAGCTTGGGACAGGGGGGATCACCCCTCCACTTT. Together with reference TRBV5-5 and TRBJ1-6, the CDR3 gives the full variable domain: DAGVTQSPTHLIKTRGQQVTLRCSPISGHKSVSWYQQVLGQGPQFIFQYYEKEERGRGNFPDRFSARQFPNYSSELNVNALLLGDSALYLCASSLGQGGSPLHFGNGTRLTVT.

The V gene is TRBV27, the J gene TRBJ2-1; a possible D gene is TRBD1 (5 bases). Per germline, CDR1 MNHEY and CDR2 SMNVEV (reference sequence). V was clipped by 0 bases and J by 12 bases, with 9 bases between them. The CDR3 consists of 12 residues. CDR3 sequence: CASSLSGRRQFF. The CDR3, as DNA: TGTGCCAGCAGTTTATCGGGGCGGAGGCAGTTCTTC.

The CDR3 DNA is TGTGCCAGCTCACCACAGGGGTTTAATGAAAAACTGTTTTTT. This sequence encodes CASSPQGFNEKLFF. The gene calls are TRBV18 and TRBJ1-4, with D possibly matching TRBD1 (5 bases). V lost 1 base and J lost 4, with 7 bases in between. Germline loops: CDR1 KGHSH, CDR2 LQKENI. The CDR3 is made up of 14 amino acids.

The chain has TRBV3-1 (or the pseudogene TRBV3-2) and TRBJ1-6; D is uncertain. V gave up 3 bases and J gave up 10 bases, with 16 bases separating them. Germline V gives CDR1 LGHDT, CDR2 YNNKEL (reference sequence). The CDR3 is 15 amino acids. CDR3 nucleotides: TGTGCCAGCAGCCAGTCATTTCAGGTAGACTCACCCCTCCACTTT. Translation gives CASSQSFQVDSPLHF.